The following is a TCR beta chain sequence with its context. Its antigen remains unknown. Tregs were sorted as CD4+CD25+CD127-/low cells. V shed 5 bases and J shed 3 bases, with 15 bases lying between them. This CDR3 has 15 residues. TCRdb itself ran the 5' RACE reads through MiXCR, one entry per CDR3 protein. The table shows tens of thousands of distinct CDR3 sequences, with about 25% occurring only once. General study points: Tumor memory CD4+ T cell TCR gene usage clustered with blood and lymph node memory CD4+ cells and lymph node naive CD4+ cells.

The V and J genes are TRBV12-3 or TRBV12-4 and TRBJ2-3; no clear D. The clonotype comes from a female donor with breast cancer. The sample taken for sequencing was tumor-infiltrating Tregs sorted from the breast tumor. The CDR3: CASSLGESGTDTQYF. The CDR3 DNA sequence: TGTGCCAGCAGTCTAGGAGAATCTGGAACAGATACGCAGTATTTT.